This T cell receptor beta chain was documented in a study of T cells in localized non-small cell lung cancer. Of note for this clone: Its specificity is not known.

Repertoires were generated with immunoSEQ multiplex PCR, while TCRdb's copy carries only in-frame clones and drops some. The sample lists approximately 14,000 clones; around 90% were seen once. Findings and caveats of the study: Sequencing covered just one tumor region, so heterogeneity cannot be ruled out. Maximal T cell clonality occurred in uninvolved adjacent lung, with tumor ranking below it. Across samples, adjacent lung featured a median approximately 56 of the top 100 tumor clones.

The clonotype originates from a man between 40 and 75 years old with stage III lung adenocarcinoma. This material consisted of peripheral blood mononuclear cells, taken before any cancer treatment.

The DNA for the CDR3 is TGTGCCAGCAGCTTGGCCGGGACAGGGAACTATGGCTACACCTTC. The encoded protein is CASSLAGTGNYGYTF. The chain is built from TRBV5-6 and TRBJ1-2; 9 bases map to TRBD1. The junction had 2 bases not matched to a gene; V was cut back by 0 bases and J by 2 bases. CDR3 length: 15 amino acids. CDR1 and CDR2 from the germline V gene are SGHDT and YYEEEE.